The next 9 T cell receptor beta chains were all read from a single sample in a study of T-cell reconstitution after alpha-beta-depleted transplantation in children (dated by TCRdb to 2016 to 2017). The library was generated by PCR. Reads for this sample came from an Illumina HiSeq 2500. TCR libraries were prepared with molecular barcoding, using unique molecular identifiers to normalize TCRbeta repertoire quantification. In-frame beta chains were kept once TCRdb had trimmed the public reads at Q25 with fastp and called clones with MiXCR. Each entry merges the rows of one CDR3 protein and shows their most common DNA and genes. The sample table records about 610,000 distinct CDR3 sequences; 10% to 13% of these occur just once. Of the sample, 4% falls within the top ten clones. Source: PBMCs from the stem cell graft donor, taken from the stem cell graft. The source is a human donor who donated a stem cell graft to a child with acute myeloid leukemia.

This clonotype was observed a few times. V is TRBV30 and J is TRBJ2-4; D possibly uses TRBD1 or TRBD2 (7 bases each). The CDR3 is made up of 19 amino acids. The V gene lost 1 base and the J gene lost 2 bases, with 24 bases spanning the gap. The germline gives CDR1 GTSNPN, CDR2 SVGIG (reference sequence). The DNA of the CDR3 is TGTGCCTGGAGTGGAGACAGGGAGGGAGCGGATGAGCCCAAAAACATTCAGTACTTC. It is translated as CAWSGDREGADEPKNIQYF.

This clonotype was recorded many times. The chain uses TRBV2 and TRBJ2-1; D is possibly TRBD1 (6 bases). The V end lost 11 bases, the J end lost 0 bases, and 11 bases lay between the germline ends. Germline loops: CDR1 SNHLY, CDR2 FYNNEI. The CDR3 is 13 amino acids. In nucleotides, the CDR3 is TGTGCCGCCCAGGACAGCTCCTACAATGAGCAGTTCTTC. Translating gives CAAQDSSYNEQFF.

This clonotype was counted a single time. This chain connects TRBV28 to TRBJ2-1; the match to TRBD2 covers 7 bases. J lost 0 bases, V lost 6 bases, and 11 bases had no gene match. The V gene's germline CDR1 is MDHEN and CDR2 SYDVKM. This CDR3 has 17 residues. The CDR3 DNA reads as TGTGCCAGCAGGGGTTATAGAGGGAGGGCCTCCTACAATGAGCAGTTCTTC. Translating gives CASRGYRGRASYNEQFF.

V is TRBV5-5 and J is TRBJ2-1; tentative D call: TRBD2 (6 bases). V was clipped by 5 bases and J by 8 bases, with 14 bases between them. Germline-derived CDR1 and CDR2 are SGHKS and YYEKEE (reference sequence). This CDR3 has 13 residues. The CDR3 nucleotides are TGTGCCAGCAGGGGCGGGACTTCGTATGAGCAGTTCTTC. Translating gives CASRGGTSYEQFF. Looking up the rest from reference TRBV5-5 and TRBJ2-1 gives the full variable domain: DAGVTQSPTHLIKTRGQQVTLRCSPISGHKSVSWYQQVLGQGPQFIFQYYEKEERGRGNFPDRFSARQFPNYSSELNVNALLLGDSALYLCASRGGTSYEQFFGPGTRLTVL.

The V and J genes are TRBV30 and TRBJ1-1; TRBD1 is a possible D gene (6 bases). V shed 2 bases and J shed 8 bases, with 12 bases lying between them. The CDR3 is made up of 12 amino acids. Germline-derived CDR1 and CDR2 are GTSNPN and SVGIG (reference sequence). The CDR3 reads CAWSSRTEEAFF. CDR3 coding DNA: TGTGCCTGGAGTTCCCGGACAGAAGAAGCTTTCTTT.

This clonotype was seen many times. The gene calls are TRBV29-1 and TRBJ1-3; maybe TRBD1 (6 bases). CDR1 is SQVTM, CDR2 ANQGSEA, per germline. Trimming cost V 4 bases and J 2 bases, with 18 bases left between them. The CDR3 consists of 16 residues. This CDR3 reads CSVGIGVGGAGNTIYF. The CDR3 DNA reads TGCAGCGTTGGGATTGGCGTAGGGGGAGCTGGAAACACCATATATTTT.

The chain combines TRBV28 with TRBJ2-7; maybe TRBD2 (6 bases). The CDR3 contains 16 residues. Germline loops: CDR1 MDHEN, CDR2 SYDVKM. The V and J ends lost 7 bases and 0 bases respectively, with 19 bases between them. CDR3 in DNA: TGTGCCAGCACCCCTTCTCCGGGACTGCCCTCCTACGAGCAGTACTTC. Protein product: CASTPSPGLPSYEQYF.

This clonotype was detected many times. The chain recombines TRBV12-3 or TRBV12-4 with TRBJ2-7, with 7 bases lining up with TRBD1. This CDR3 is 15 amino acids long. With V trimmed by 4 bases and J by 6 bases, 12 bases remained unmatched. The CDR3 reads CASSSYRGPWVEQYF. CDR3 coding DNA: TGTGCCAGCAGTTCCTACAGGGGTCCCTGGGTCGAGCAGTACTTC.

There are many counts of this clonotype. The chain uses TRBV20-1 and TRBJ2-3, with 8 nucleotides matching TRBD1. CDR1 DFQATT and CDR2 SNEGSKA come from the germline V gene (reference sequence). The CDR3 has 18 amino acids. Unmatched junction bases numbered 18, after V lost 6 bases and J lost 1 base. DNA of the CDR3: TGCAGTGCCATAACAACCATACGGACAGGGTTGGGCACAGATACGCAGTATTTT. Encoded protein: CSAITTIRTGLGTDTQYF.